This T cell receptor beta chain was captured in a study of PD-L1 blockade in urothelial cancer. On the study more broadly: Atezolizumab therapy began for patients at some point between 2014 and 2015, dosed at 1,200 mg intravenously every 3 weeks. The researchers analyzed blood 3 weeks (second dose) and 6 weeks after treatment start. Per blood sample, T cells had a median of about 150,000.

Sequenced by immunoSEQ multiplex PCR; TCRdb stores in-frame clones only, minus some. In the table there are 90,000 or so clones, roughly 89% of which are singletons. Described time point: pretreatment peripheral blood. Germline V gives CDR1 KGHSH, CDR2 LQKENI. The CDR3 consists of 14 residues. The ends were cut back, 0 bases at V and 3 bases at J, with 5 bases in the middle. The V call is TRBV18, the J call TRBJ1-4; D call uncertain. This clonotype was obtained from a man aged 55 to 70 with urothelial cancer. The specimen comprised PBMCs, sampled around atezolizumab (anti-PD-L1) treatment. CDR3 region: CASSPPSSNEKLFF. The CDR3 DNA follows: TGTGCCAGCTCACCACCGAGTTCTAATGAAAAACTGTTTTTT.